Each of the 2 T cell receptor beta chains below was sequenced from the same sample in a study of T-cell memory formation after mild COVID-19. TCRdb reprocessed the 5' RACE reads via MiXCR and lists one record per CDR3 protein. The sample includes some 320,000 distinct CDR3 sequences, roughly an eighth seen only once; the top ten take approximately 22%. The specimen sequenced was PBMCs or a T cell subset sorted from them (not recorded which). These receptors all come from a man between 18 and 35 years old who had mild COVID-19 (a few samples of this study predate the infection). Cell type and time point are not known.

The rearrangement joins TRBV6-5 to TRBJ1-2; D is possibly TRBD1 (6 bases). Looked up from germline, CDR1 is MNHEY and CDR2 is SVGAGI. With 0 bases removed from V and 4 bases from J, the gap between germline ends came to 15 bases. This CDR3 contains 16 residues. This CDR3 is CASSYSRAGAVYGYTF. The CDR3 bases are TGTGCCAGCAGTTACTCGAGGGCGGGGGCGGTCTATGGCTACACCTTC.

This clonotype was picked up many times. V usage is TRBV7-9 and J usage is TRBJ2-7; maybe TRBD1 (5 bases). V lost 4 bases to trimming and J lost 6 bases, with 16 bases between them. The CDR3 runs to 14 residues. CDR1 and CDR2 from the germline V gene are SEHNR and FQNEAQ (reference sequence). In DNA, the CDR3 is TGTGCCAGCAGCTCCACTACAGGTCTCTCCGAGCAGTACGTC. The encoded protein is CASSSTTGLSEQYV.